The next 9 T cell receptor beta chains were all read from a single sample in a study of CD8 T cells in ankylosing spondylitis (dated by TCRdb to 2016 to 2017). Receptors were amplified or captured by 5' RACE. Reads for this sample came from an Illumina HiSeq 2500. TCRdb trimmed the raw reads at Q25, called clones with MiXCR and kept productive beta chains. Rows matching on CDR3 protein sequence are summarized as one entry with the most common DNA and genes. This sample has 150,000 to 250,000 distinct CDR3 sequences in its table, and more than 10% of those were observed once. The ten largest clonotypes hold 16% of the sample. Source material: blood, either unsorted or a sorted T cell fraction (not recorded which). The receptors shown here come from a male donor with ankylosing spondylitis or in good health (not recorded which).

This clonotype was detected a few times. The chain combines TRBV6-1 with TRBJ2-7; TRBD2 agrees at 11 bases. This CDR3 region has 15 residues. CDR1 and CDR2 (germline): MNHNS, SASEGT. J gave up 6 bases and V 5 bases, and 9 bases lay outside the gene matches. The CDR3 is CASSRTLAGGVEQYF. DNA for the CDR3: TGTGCCAGCAGTCGAACGCTAGCGGGAGGCGTCGAGCAGTACTTC.

This clonotype was seen a few times. V and J are TRBV25-1 and TRBJ2-1; possibly TRBD2 for D (5 bases). Deletions cut 4 bases from V and 7 bases from J, with 11 bases between. From germline, CDR1 is MGHDK and CDR2 SYGVNS. The CDR3 is made up of 13 amino acids. CDR3 nucleotides: TGTGCCAGCAGTGGCCGGGAAGGAAATGAGCAGTTCTTC. Residues: CASSGREGNEQFF. The variable domain in full, completed from reference TRBV25-1 and TRBJ2-1, reads EADIYQTPRYLVIGTGKKITLECSQTMGHDKMYWYQQDPGMELHLIHYSYGVNSTEKGDLSSESTVSRIRTEHFPLTLESARPSHTSQYLCASSGREGNEQFFGPGTRLTVL.

In its sample, this clonotype was seen a few times. The rearrangement uses TRBV2 and TRBJ1-5; TRBD1 might be the D (5 bases). This CDR3 region has 16 residues. Trimming pared 3 bases from V and 8 bases from J, leaving 20 bases between. From germline, CDR1 is SNHLY and CDR2 FYNNEI. This chain's CDR3 is CASSDEQGVGSEPQHF. Written as DNA, the CDR3 is TGTGCCAGCAGTGACGAGCAGGGCGTTGGGTCGGAGCCCCAGCATTTT. Combining the CDR3 with reference TRBV2 and TRBJ1-5 gives the whole variable domain EPEVTQTPSHQVTQMGQEVILRCVPISNHLYFYWYRQILGQKVEFLVSFYNNEISEKSEIFDDQFSVERPDGSNFTLKIRSTKLEDSAMYFCASSDEQGVGSEPQHFGDGTRLSIL.

This clonotype has just a few counts. The chain uses TRBV20-1 and TRBJ2-3; 9 nucleotides line up with TRBD2. This CDR3 comprises 14 residues. CDR1 and CDR2 (germline): DFQATT, SNEGSKA (reference sequence). Unmatched junction bases numbered 6, after V lost 3 bases and J lost 5 bases. This CDR3 is CSASGGRGVDTQYF. CDR3 in DNA: TGCAGTGCTAGCGGCGGGAGGGGGGTAGATACGCAGTATTTT.

The V and J genes are TRBV27 and TRBJ2-7, with a possible D match to TRBD2 (5 bases). V gave up 3 bases and J gave up 0 bases, with 9 bases separating them. Germline values: CDR1 MNHEY, CDR2 SMNVEV (reference sequence). The CDR3 contains 14 residues. In nucleotides, the CDR3 is TGTGCCAGCAGTTTTGAGGGTAGCTCCTACGAGCAGTACTTC. Translating it yields CASSFEGSSYEQYF.

The gene calls are TRBV2 and TRBJ2-7; 7 bases map to TRBD1. CDR3 length equals 14 residues. Germline CDR1 reads SNHLY; CDR2 reads FYNNEI. Trimming removed 6 bases from V and 2 bases from J; junction bases left unmatched: 7. In DNA, the CDR3 is TGTGCCAGCAGCACGAGGGGGCGACCCTACGAGCAGTACTTC. This codes for CASSTRGRPYEQYF.

This clonotype was detected many times. The rearrangement links TRBV15 to TRBJ2-7; TRBD1 or TRBD2 may be the D gene (5 bases each). The CDR3 length is 14 residues. Germline V gene lookup returns CDR1 LNHNV and CDR2 YYDKDF (reference sequence). V lost 1 base and J 7 bases, leaving 14 bases between the germline ends. The CDR3 DNA is TGTGCCACCAGCAGAGGTGAGGGGATGAGGGAGCAGTACTTC. Its protein is CATSRGEGMREQYF.

The chain joins TRBV12-3 or TRBV12-4 to TRBJ2-7; unclear D gene. The V end was cut by 5 bases, the J end by 5 bases, with 13 bases between. The CDR3 runs to 13 residues. CDR3 residues: CASSPGPINEQYF. The CDR3 DNA follows: TGTGCCAGCAGTCCTGGCCCCATCAACGAGCAGTACTTC.

The rearrangement uses TRBV12-3 or TRBV12-4 and TRBJ1-5; 8 nucleotides line up with TRBD1. The CDR3 contains 15 residues. Trimming removed 6 bases from V and 2 bases from J; junction bases left unmatched: 6. The CDR3, as DNA: TGTGCCAGCAGCCCGGACAGGGCCGGCAATCAGCCCCAGCATTTT. Residues: CASSPDRAGNQPQHF.